Listed below are T cell receptor beta chains from one sample, sequenced in a study of blood T cell repertoires in COVID-19. Profiled with immunoSEQ multiplex PCR; TCRdb holds only in-frame clones, not every one. This sample has 60,000 or so clones, with roughly four fifths found just once. Sequencing was performed on peripheral blood. The receptors derive from a woman of 80 years or more with acute or convalescent COVID-19. Each CDR3 is given with its conserved first and last residue. Fields, in order: CDR3 length, D gene, J gene, V gene, clone size, CDR3 DNA, CDR3 protein. The D gene is left open where the match is weak. A row's size may be missing; if present it is once, few, many or a size class.

len: 16; d_gene: TRBD1; j_gene: TRBJ2-5; v_gene: TRBV6-5; abundance: NA; CDR3nt: TGTGCCAGCAGTTACGGAGGACAGGGTAAAGGGGAGACCCAGTACTTC; CDR3aa: CASSYGGQGKGETQYF
len: 15; d_gene: TRBD1; j_gene: TRBJ2-1; v_gene: TRBV27; abundance: NA; CDR3nt: TGTGCCAGCGCACAGGGACAGCTCTCCTACAATGAGCAGTTCTTC; CDR3aa: CASAQGQLSYNEQFF
len: 15; d_gene: TRBD2; j_gene: TRBJ2-2; v_gene: TRBV19; abundance: few; CDR3nt: TGTGCCAGTAGTCCAAGGACTAGTGGCACCGGGGAGCTGTTTTTT; CDR3aa: CASSPRTSGTGELFF
len: 18; d_gene: TRBD2; j_gene: TRBJ2-1; v_gene: TRBV25-1; abundance: few; CDR3nt: TGTGCCAGCGCGGGGGGGCTAGCGGGAGAAGGGCGGTTAAATGAGCAGTTCTTC; CDR3aa: CASAGGLAGEGRLNEQFF
len: 14; d_gene: NA; j_gene: TRBJ1-1; v_gene: TRBV6-5; abundance: NA; CDR3nt: TGTGCCAGCAGCCGTGACACCCCATACACTGAAGCTTTCTTT; CDR3aa: CASSRDTPYTEAFF
len: 15; d_gene: NA; j_gene: TRBJ2-5; v_gene: TRBV27; abundance: NA; CDR3nt: TGTGCCAGCAGTTTAAGGGGGGGGGCCCAAGAGACCCAGTACTTC; CDR3aa: CASSLRGGAQETQYF
len: 14; d_gene: NA; j_gene: TRBJ1-1; v_gene: TRBV5-1; abundance: NA; CDR3nt: TGCGCCAGCAGCGGTGGGACAAAGAACACTGAAGCTTTCTTT; CDR3aa: CASSGGTKNTEAFF
len: 17; d_gene: TRBD1; j_gene: TRBJ2-6; v_gene: TRBV27; abundance: NA; CDR3nt: TGTGCCAGCAGCCTTTCCGGGACAGGGTTCGGGGCCAACGTCCTGACTTTC; CDR3aa: CASSLSGTGFGANVLTF
len: 10; d_gene: NA; j_gene: TRBJ1-2; v_gene: TRBV20-1; abundance: NA; CDR3nt: TGCAGTGTCGGGGAGTATGGCTACACCTTC; CDR3aa: CSVGEYGYTF
len: 16; d_gene: TRBD2; j_gene: TRBJ2-3; v_gene: TRBV24-1; abundance: NA; CDR3nt: TGTGCCACCAGTGATTTCGGCGGGGGGGCGGAAGATACGCAGTATTTT; CDR3aa: CATSDFGGGAEDTQYF
len: 14; d_gene: TRBD1; j_gene: TRBJ1-6; v_gene: TRBV30; abundance: NA; CDR3nt: TGTGCCTCGGTAGCCCCAGGGGGCAATTCACCCCTCCACTTT; CDR3aa: CASVAPGGNSPLHF
len: 14; d_gene: NA; j_gene: TRBJ1-2; v_gene: TRBV21-1; abundance: NA; CDR3nt: TGTGCCAGCAGCAAGACGGCGGCTAACTATGGCTACACCTTC; CDR3aa: CASSKTAANYGYTF
len: 14; d_gene: NA; j_gene: TRBJ2-3; v_gene: TRBV27; abundance: NA; CDR3nt: TGTGCCAGCAGCCCTGTGAGGGGCACAGATACGCAGTATTTT; CDR3aa: CASSPVRGTDTQYF
len: 14; d_gene: NA; j_gene: TRBJ2-7; v_gene: TRBV30; abundance: NA; CDR3nt: TGTGCCTGGAGTGTACTGGGGGGCTCCTACGAGCAGTACTTC; CDR3aa: CAWSVLGGSYEQYF
len: 17; d_gene: NA; j_gene: TRBJ2-7; v_gene: TRBV11-2; abundance: once; CDR3nt: TGTGCCAGCAGCTTAGATAGAGCGGGTACCTCCGGTCTCGAGCAGTACTTC; CDR3aa: CASSLDRAGTSGLEQYF
len: 17; d_gene: NA; j_gene: TRBJ1-4; v_gene: TRBV18; abundance: NA; CDR3nt: TGTGCCAGCTCACCCTGGGCGGTGGGGGCGCGAAATGAAAAACTGTTTTTT; CDR3aa: CASSPWAVGARNEKLFF
len: 16; d_gene: TRBD2; j_gene: TRBJ2-3; v_gene: TRBV9; abundance: NA; CDR3nt: TGTGCCAGCAGCGCTATAGCGGGGGGAGGCACAGATACGCAGTATTTT; CDR3aa: CASSAIAGGGTDTQYF
len: 15; d_gene: NA; j_gene: TRBJ2-3; v_gene: TRBV7-7; abundance: NA; CDR3nt: TGTGCTAGCAGCTTAGCGTCAGGATCGTTAGATACGCAGTATTTT; CDR3aa: CASSLASGSLDTQYF
len: 15; d_gene: TRBD1; j_gene: TRBJ2-2; v_gene: TRBV6-5; abundance: NA; CDR3nt: TGTGCCAGCAGTTCAATAGGACAGGGGGTCCGGGAGCTGTTTTTT; CDR3aa: CASSSIGQGVRELFF
len: 13; d_gene: NA; j_gene: TRBJ1-2; v_gene: TRBV28; abundance: NA; CDR3nt: TGTGCCAGCAGTTCGGAACAGGTTCGTGGCTACACCTTC; CDR3aa: CASSSEQVRGYTF
len: 14; d_gene: NA; j_gene: TRBJ2-1; v_gene: TRBV6-2/TRBV6-3; abundance: NA; CDR3nt: TGTGCCAGCAGTTACTCGAGACTGTACAATGAGCAGTTCTTC; CDR3aa: CASSYSRLYNEQFF
len: 13; d_gene: TRBD1; j_gene: TRBJ1-1; v_gene: TRBV18; abundance: NA; CDR3nt: TGTGCCAGCTCGCCCACAGGGGGCACTGAAGCTTTCTTT; CDR3aa: CASSPTGGTEAFF
len: 16; d_gene: NA; j_gene: TRBJ1-5; v_gene: TRBV23-1; abundance: NA; CDR3nt: TGCGCCAGCAGTCAACTACCGGGACACCCGGGAGGGCCCCAGCATTTT; CDR3aa: CASSQLPGHPGGPQHF
len: 15; d_gene: TRBD2; j_gene: TRBJ2-5; v_gene: TRBV27; abundance: NA; CDR3nt: TGTGCCAGCACTCGGACTAGCGGGCGCCAAGAGACCCAGTACTTC; CDR3aa: CASTRTSGRQETQYF
len: 13; d_gene: TRBD1; j_gene: TRBJ2-3; v_gene: TRBV19; abundance: NA; CDR3nt: TGTGCCAGTAGTGACAGGGCAAAAGATACGCAGTATTTT; CDR3aa: CASSDRAKDTQYF
len: 16; d_gene: NA; j_gene: TRBJ1-5; v_gene: TRBV21-1; abundance: once; CDR3nt: TGTGCCAGCAGCAAAGATGGGAGAAGTGGCAATCAGCCCCAGCATTTT; CDR3aa: CASSKDGRSGNQPQHF
len: 17; d_gene: TRBD2; j_gene: TRBJ2-2; v_gene: TRBV10-1; abundance: NA; CDR3nt: TGCGCCAGCTCTTGGGCGGGAGAGGGGCCCAACACCGGGGAGCTGTTTTTT; CDR3aa: CASSWAGEGPNTGELFF
len: 14; d_gene: TRBD2; j_gene: TRBJ2-2; v_gene: TRBV29-1; abundance: NA; CDR3nt: TGCAGCGTTGAGACGGGAGGGCGAACCGGGGAGCTGTTTTTT; CDR3aa: CSVETGGRTGELFF
len: 15; d_gene: NA; j_gene: TRBJ2-5; v_gene: TRBV7-9; abundance: NA; CDR3nt: TGTGCCAGCAGAACAGTCGTCCCTGGTCAAGAGACCCAGTACTTC; CDR3aa: CASRTVVPGQETQYF
len: 17; d_gene: NA; j_gene: TRBJ2-3; v_gene: TRBV19; abundance: NA; CDR3nt: TGTGCCAGTAGTTCCCCACCGGGTCTTTTAGCTGGAGATACGCAGTATTTT; CDR3aa: CASSSPPGLLAGDTQYF
len: 18; d_gene: NA; j_gene: TRBJ2-6; v_gene: TRBV19; abundance: once; CDR3nt: TGTGCCACTACGCCGCGGGACAGAATCGTCTCTGGGGCCAACGTCCTGACTTTC; CDR3aa: CATTPRDRIVSGANVLTF
len: 20; d_gene: TRBD2; j_gene: TRBJ2-3; v_gene: TRBV19; abundance: NA; CDR3nt: TGTGCCAGTAGAGGGCTCTTAGGGACTAGCGGAATCTCTAGCACAGATACGCAGTATTTT; CDR3aa: CASRGLLGTSGISSTDTQYF
len: 15; d_gene: TRBD2; j_gene: TRBJ2-7; v_gene: TRBV19; abundance: NA; CDR3nt: TGTGCCAGTACCCGGGGTAGCGGGAGGGCGAACGAGCAGTACTTC; CDR3aa: CASTRGSGRANEQYF
len: 15; d_gene: TRBD1; j_gene: TRBJ2-3; v_gene: TRBV5-4; abundance: NA; CDR3nt: TGTGCCAGCAGCCGTAGGGGGCCGAACACAGATACGCAGTATTTT; CDR3aa: CASSRRGPNTDTQYF
len: 11; d_gene: TRBD1; j_gene: TRBJ2-1; v_gene: TRBV6-5; abundance: NA; CDR3nt: TGTGCCAGCAGGCGGGACAGGGGGTGGTTCTTC; CDR3aa: CASRRDRGWFF
len: 14; d_gene: NA; j_gene: TRBJ1-2; v_gene: TRBV6-5; abundance: NA; CDR3nt: TGTGCCAGCCGCAGGGACTCTTCATCCTATGGCTACACCTTC; CDR3aa: CASRRDSSSYGYTF